Listed here are 8 T cell receptor beta chains from one sample, sequenced in a study of CD4 and CD8 cells across lung adenocarcinoma regions. TCRdb passed the PCR reads through MiXCR, listing each CDR3 protein once. This sample carries 5,000 to 6,500 distinct CDR3 sequences, less than 60% of them seen once, and the ten largest clones take 87%. The sequenced sample consisted of CD8+ T cells from the margin of a lung tumor. These receptors came from a male donor with lung adenocarcinoma. The CD4 and CD8 labels of this study may be unreliable.

Worth noting for this clonotype: A read error may produce the germline difference seen at one junction end. This rearrangement joins TRBV6-1 to TRBJ2-3; 9 bases agree with TRBD2. The CDR3 covers 16 residues. Germline CDR1 reads MNHNS; CDR2 reads SASEGT. The CDR3 spells CASGVARGGGKDTQYF. CDR3 DNA: TGTGCCAGCGGGGTTGCGCGGGGGGGGGGCAAAGATACTCAGTACTTT.

The chain recombines TRBV6-1 with TRBJ2-6; 8 nucleotides align to TRBD1. With 5 bases clipped from V and 0 bases from J, the junction kept 12 bases outside the gene matches. From germline, CDR1 is MNHNS and CDR2 SASEGT. The CDR3 sequence is 19 residues long. The CDR3 sequence: CASSKTWTGLLSGANVLTF. The CDR3 DNA follows: TGTGCCAGCAGTAAGACTTGGACAGGGTTGCTCTCTGGGGCCAACGTCCTGACTTTC.

V is TRBV27 and J is TRBJ2-3, with D possibly TRBD1 on 6 matching bases. Looked up from germline, CDR1 is MNHEY and CDR2 is SMNVEV (reference sequence). The CDR3 runs to 15 residues. Trimming took off 6 bases at V and 2 bases at J, with 15 bases between the two ends. Here the CDR3 reads CASRPNRAFTDTQYF. The CDR3 DNA reads TGTGCCAGCAGGCCCAACAGGGCCTTCACAGATACGCAGTATTTT.

On this clonotype: Relative to the germline gene, one junction end is altered; a read error may explain this. V usage is TRBV6-1 and J usage is TRBJ2-3, with D perhaps matching TRBD1 (5 bases). Germline V gene lookup returns CDR1 MNHNS and CDR2 SASEGT. The CDR3 is 16 amino acids. The CDR3, as DNA: TGTGCCAGCAGGGAAGCCCGAGGACACCTCCCAGATACGCAGTATTTT. It codes for CASREARGHLPDTQYF.

The chain combines TRBV27 with TRBJ2-3; 9 nucleotides match TRBD2. The V and J ends lost 7 bases and 2 bases, in that order; junction bases with no gene match: 7. This CDR3 contains 15 residues. Per germline, CDR1 MNHEY and CDR2 SMNVEV (reference sequence). CDR3 sequence (DNA): TGTGCCAGCACATTGCTAGCGGGGACCACAGATACGCAGTATTTT. This sequence encodes CASTLLAGTTDTQYF.

This clonotype appeared many times. The genes are TRBV28 and TRBJ2-1, with 9 bases fitting TRBD2. Germline-derived CDR1 and CDR2 are MDHEN and SYDVKM. The CDR3 consists of 15 residues. The J segment lost 6 bases and the V segment lost 5 bases, leaving 8 bases of the junction unmatched. This CDR3 reads CASSRLAGGPNEQFF. The CDR3 coding sequence is TGTGCCAGCAGTAGATTGGCGGGAGGGCCCAATGAGCAGTTCTTC.

In its sample, this clonotype was seen many times. The chain couples TRBV4-1 to TRBJ2-1; either TRBD1 or TRBD2 may fit D (6 bases each). The V end lost 1 base, the J end lost 5 bases, and 15 bases lay between the germline ends. From germline, CDR1 is MGHRA and CDR2 YSYEKL. The CDR3 contains 16 residues. The CDR3, as DNA: TGCGCCAGCAGCCAAGGTGAGGCGGGGACAAACAATGAGCAGTTCTTC. Amino acids: CASSQGEAGTNNEQFF.

This clonotype was detected many times. V usage is TRBV6-5 and J usage is TRBJ1-2; a possible D gene is TRBD1 (6 bases). This CDR3 is 17 amino acids long. Trimming removed 6 bases from V and 2 bases from J, with 22 bases in between. Germline CDR1 and CDR2: MNHEY and SVGAGI. The CDR3, as DNA: TGTGCCAGCAGACGGCAGGCGGGGGCGCAGGGGAACTATGGCTACACCTTC. This gives the protein CASRRQAGAQGNYGYTF.